A selection of T cell receptor beta chains follows, all from one sample in a study of blood T cell repertoires in COVID-19. Only in-frame clones appear in the TCRdb table, and some are missing; sequencing was by immunoSEQ multiplex PCR. This table holds some 240,000 clones, 90% found once. The sample comprised peripheral blood. These TCRs come from a woman aged 60 to 75 with COVID-19, enrolled during active disease. Both conserved end residues are part of each CDR3. The D gene is left open where the match is weak. The listing skips clone size in some rows; elsewhere it reads once, few, many or a size class.

V,D,size,J,CDR3,DNA
TRBV30,TRBD1,.,TRBJ1-2,CAWSPSGGGYTF,TGTGCCTGGAGTCCATCAGGGGGAGGCTACACCTTC
TRBV7-9,.,.,TRBJ1-5,CASSLGEPGSNQPQHF,TGTGCCAGCAGCTTAGGTGAGCCGGGTAGCAATCAGCCCCAGCATTTT
TRBV5-1,TRBD1,.,TRBJ1-2,CASSSEGQGSGYGYTF,TGCGCCAGCAGCTCCGAGGGACAGGGGTCAGGATATGGCTACACCTTC
TRBV30,.,.,TRBJ1-1,CAWDGLMNTEAFF,TGTGCCTGGGACGGACTGATGAACACTGAAGCTTTCTTT
TRBV20-1,.,.,TRBJ1-6,CSASSHQNSPLHF,TGCAGTGCTAGTAGTCACCAGAATTCACCCCTCCACTTT
TRBV9,TRBD1,once,TRBJ1-1,CASSVGQGGTEAFF,TGTGCCAGCAGCGTAGGACAGGGGGGGACTGAAGCTTTCTTT
TRBV6-2/TRBV6-3,TRBD1,.,TRBJ1-5,CASTPTGGNGQPQHF,TGTGCCAGCACCCCGACAGGGGGCAATGGTCAGCCCCAGCATTTT
TRBV24-1,.,.,TRBJ1-4,CATSDPEQGEDEKLFF,TGTGCCACCAGTGACCCCGAGCAAGGGGAGGATGAAAAACTGTTTTTT
TRBV19,.,.,TRBJ1-1,CASSSREGTEAFF,TGTGCCAGTAGTTCACGTGAGGGCACTGAAGCTTTCTTT
TRBV19,TRBD1,few,TRBJ2-2,CASSRRTGPNTGELFF,TGTGCCAGTAGTAGGCGGACAGGGCCGAACACCGGGGAGCTGTTTTTT
TRBV5-4,.,.,TRBJ1-1,CASSLGGAWENTEAFF,TGTGCCAGCAGCTTGGGGGGCGCGTGGGAGAACACTGAAGCTTTCTTT
TRBV29-1,.,.,TRBJ2-7,CSARDLSYEQYF,TGCAGCGCCCGGGACTTATCCTACGAGCAGTACTTC
TRBV11-2,.,.,TRBJ2-1,CASSLAGSYNEQFF,TGTGCCAGCAGCTTAGCCGGGTCCTACAATGAGCAGTTCTTC
TRBV11-2,.,.,TRBJ2-7,CASSLGQYEQYF,TGTGCCAGCAGCTTAGGACAGTACGAGCAGTACTTC
TRBV6-5,TRBD1,.,TRBJ1-4,CASWRGTGPDEKLFF,TGTGCCAGCTGGCGGGGGACAGGCCCAGATGAAAAACTGTTTTTT
TRBV19,.,.,TRBJ1-3,CASSAQTGGNTIYF,TGTGCCAGTAGTGCCCAAACGGGGGGAAACACCATATATTTT
TRBV6-1,.,.,TRBJ1-2,CASSEPENYGYTF,TGTGCCAGCAGTGAACCAGAAAACTATGGCTACACCTTC
TRBV5-4,.,.,TRBJ1-4,CASSLDPRPNEKLFF,TGTGCCAGCAGCTTGGATCCCAGGCCAAATGAAAAACTGTTTTTT
TRBV7-8,.,once,TRBJ1-3,CASSIRPGYSGNTIYF,TGTGCCAGCAGCATAAGACCCGGGTACTCCGGAAACACCATATATTTT
TRBV3-1/TRBV3-2,TRBD1,.,TRBJ1-4,CASSLYRGQDEKLFF,TGTGCCAGCAGCCTGTACAGGGGGCAGGATGAAAAACTGTTTTTT
TRBV5-4,.,.,TRBJ1-3,CASSLSPGSGNTIYF,TGTGCCAGCAGCTTGTCGCCGGGCTCTGGAAACACCATATATTTT
TRBV3-1/TRBV3-2,TRBD1,.,TRBJ1-3,CASSHRDRDTIYF,TGTGCCAGCAGCCACCGGGACAGGGATACCATATATTTT
TRBV6-6,TRBD1,.,TRBJ1-2,CASSDNRDRGLRGYTF,TGTGCCAGCAGCGATAATCGTGACAGGGGGCTTCGTGGCTACACCTTC
TRBV5-1,.,.,TRBJ1-1,CASREANTEAFF,TGCGCCAGCAGGGAGGCTAATACTGAAGCTTTCTTT
TRBV7-3,.,.,TRBJ1-3,CASSRGAPGNTIYF,TGTGCCAGCAGCAGGGGCGCCCCTGGAAACACCATATATTTT
TRBV12-3/TRBV12-4,.,once,TRBJ1-2,CASRAPGDYGYTF,TGTGCCAGCAGAGCCCCAGGGGATTATGGCTACACCTTC
TRBV5-1,.,.,TRBJ2-7,CASSETDMEQYF,TGCGCCAGCAGCGAGACAGACATGGAGCAGTACTTC
TRBV7-6,TRBD1,.,TRBJ1-3,CASSFLGQGSVGNTIYF,TGTGCCAGCAGCTTTCTAGGACAGGGGTCGGTCGGAAACACCATATATTTT
TRBV21-1,.,.,TRBJ1-3,CASRGWDRGNTIYF,TGTGCCAGCAGAGGCTGGGACAGGGGAAACACCATATATTTT
TRBV19,TRBD1,.,TRBJ1-5,CATAGTGGGQPQHF,TGTGCCACCGCCGGGACAGGGGGCGGTCAGCCCCAGCATTTT
TRBV27,.,.,TRBJ1-2,CASSLSARNYGYTF,TGTGCCAGCAGTTTATCGGCGCGGAACTATGGCTACACCTTC
TRBV9,.,.,TRBJ1-1,CASSVVTADTEAFF,TGTGCCAGCAGCGTAGTAACTGCGGACACTGAAGCTTTCTTT
TRBV5-5,TRBD1,.,TRBJ2-5,CASTLTGGRETQYF,TGTGCCAGCACCCTGACAGGGGGCCGGGAGACCCAGTACTTC
TRBV2,TRBD1,.,TRBJ1-2,CASSEDRGYGYTF,TGTGCCAGCAGTGAGGACAGGGGCTATGGCTACACCTTC
TRBV7-2,TRBD2,.,TRBJ2-3,CASSLALWTSADTQYF,TGTGCCAGCAGCTTAGCGCTCTGGACTAGCGCAGATACGCAGTATTTT